This TCR beta chain emerged from a study of molecular identifiers for immune sequencing clone quantification (dated by TCRdb to the late 2010s). General notes on the study: For a replicate experiment, the RNA from either 20,000 or 100,000 naive CD8 T cells was divided into five aliquots, and four of those aliquots went on to sequencing. This methods study benchmarked molecular-identifier clustering-based TCR repertoire sequencing (MIDCIRS) and TCR RNA copy counting, using CD8 T cells to do so.

CDR1 and CDR2 are drawn from the germline V gene (reference sequence): LGHDT, YNNKEL. The CDR3 has 15 amino acids, counting the end cysteine and phenylalanine. Only the CDR3 DNA is retained, 45 bases long and in frame from the first base. Trimming at the junction amounts to 1 base on V and 2 bases on J, and the germline ends lie 10 bases apart. The research as a whole found: Highly expanded clone sizes could be underestimated if identical TCR molecules share a barcode. Without barcode sub-clustering, chimeric consensus sequences inflated TCR diversity; chimeras reached as high as 47%. Modeling gave about 3 recovered TCR RNA copies per cell versus 8 to 10 by digital PCR, implying around 33% capture efficiency. In CMV-specific effector cells, clones with more than 20 RNA copies contained over 97% of molecules, whereas in naive cells such clones contained under 1% of molecules. Naive libraries contained spiked-in Jurkat TCR RNA (10 copies' worth), which is not part of the donor repertoire. Spiked-in Jurkat TCR RNA equivalent to a single cell was reported to be detectable even among one million naive CD8 T cells.

Libraries were constructed by PCR. TCRdb shows the sequencer as NextSeq 500. Bulk TCR libraries were generated as previously described, with the TCR primers listed in Table S5 used. Purification of total RNA was performed with the Qiagen AllPrep DNA/RNA kit. Before any analysis, reads coming from multiple sequencing runs of the same library were combined into one pool. As for the authors' bioinformatics: Reads were retained only if the reads had an exact TCR constant sequence, and the retained reads were trimmed to 150 nt and grouped according to their 12-nt molecular barcodes. Reads inside each barcode group were sub-clustered using a 15% Levenshtein threshold, and a quality-weighted consensus sequence was constructed for each RNA molecule. Non-functional sequences were removed, as were lower-count sequences one edit away from another. Barcode sub-clusters with fewer than 20% of the maximum read count were removed, based on fitting two negative binomial distributions. TCRdb reanalyzed the raw reads on its own, using fastp at Q25 for trimming and MiXCR for clone calling, and kept in-frame beta chains. Rows merge per CDR3 protein into single entries with the most common DNA and genes. These V and J calls derive from TCRdb rather than the authors' analysis. This sample gives some 89,000 distinct CDR3 sequences in total; 20% to 25% of them show up just once. The ten top clones hold around 0.92% of the sample.

Libraries of naive CD8 T cells were generated from roughly 18,000 to 920,000 sorted cells, with 10%, 30% or 50% of the purified RNA used. Naive CD8 T cells, defined as CD8+CD4-CCR7+CD45RA+, were FACS-sorted into RLT Plus buffer on a BD FACSAria II. Ten to eleven TCR copies' worth of Jurkat RNA were spiked into roughly 18,000-1,000,000 naive CD8 T cell samples to test detection sensitivity. Enrichment of CD8 T cells was performed with RosetteSep CD8+ T Cell Enrichment Cocktail and Ficoll-Paque, after which ACK red cell lysis was carried out. In this sample, this clonotype turned up many times. Its antigen has not been determined. It has no much larger one-base neighbor in the sample; base qualities were not kept.

This TCR was recovered from a human donor in good health. Some libraries in this study had Jurkat cell RNA spiked in. Sample: naive CD8+ T cells from blood, with Jurkat cell RNA spiked in. The cell subset or site label here, explained by the study, means: FACS-sorted CD8+CD4-CCR7+CD45RA+ naive T cells. Recombination connected TRBV3-1 to TRBJ2-3; the D gene is not confidently resolved. Read as DNA, the sequence is TGTGCCAGCAGCCAAGGTGTGGACCTCACAGATACGCAGTATTTT. Translated, it gives CASSQGVDLTDTQYF.